This T cell receptor beta chain was sequenced for a study of CXCR3-negative and CXCR3-positive naive CD8 T cells. The authors prepared UMI-labeled TRB cDNA libraries by 5' RACE. Each CDR3 protein gets one entry in TCRdb, which reprocessed the 5' RACE reads and gives no DNA. The sample data list about 130,000 distinct CDR3 sequences. The CDR3 has 12 amino acids. General observations from the study: Naive CXCR3-negative cells resembled naive CXCR3-positive cells in TRBV-TRBJ usage; memory cells differed. In CXCR3-positive naive cells, the TRB CDR3s were more hydrophobic than in CXCR3-negative naive cells. Across naive subsets, surface CD5 expression was comparable, and TCR strength was inferred from properties of the TRB CDR3.

Those CD8+ T cells considered naive were CD45RO-CCR7+CD27+CD95-. As regards this clonotype: Its antigen is unknown.

The sequencing sample was made of naive CXCR3+ CD8+ T cells from blood. Subset given: CD45RO-CCR7+CD27+CD95- naive CD8+ T cells expressing CXCR3 (TNR3+). The V and J genes are TRBV12-3 or TRBV12-4 and TRBJ2-1. This receptor was obtained from a human donor in good health. Some clones in this sample may be carry-over from other donors' samples. The CDR3 loop is CASSLAPNEQFF.